Detailed here is one TCR beta chain. The repertoire was sequenced with immunoSEQ multiplex PCR; TCRdb's copy has only in-frame clones and lacks some. Among tens of thousands of clones listed, about 89% were seen once. The data were obtained in a study of blood T cell repertoires in COVID-19. Study-wide context: Sites in the United States, Italy and Spain provided acute and convalescent COVID-19 samples. The cDNA or gDNA used as material had been derived from T cells, B-cell-depleted T cells, or PBMCs.

Germline V gene lookup returns CDR1 KGHSY and CDR2 FQNENV. With 5 bases clipped from V and 4 bases from J, the junction kept 3 bases outside the gene matches. CDR3 size: 13 residues. The receptor comes from a woman aged 60 to 75 with active or convalescent COVID-19. The sample consisted of peripheral blood. This sequence joins TRBV16 and TRBJ1-2; 8 nucleotides agree with TRBD1. This chain's CDR3 is CASSTDRVYGYTF. For the CDR3, the DNA is TGTGCCAGCAGCACGGACAGGGTCTATGGCTACACCTTC.